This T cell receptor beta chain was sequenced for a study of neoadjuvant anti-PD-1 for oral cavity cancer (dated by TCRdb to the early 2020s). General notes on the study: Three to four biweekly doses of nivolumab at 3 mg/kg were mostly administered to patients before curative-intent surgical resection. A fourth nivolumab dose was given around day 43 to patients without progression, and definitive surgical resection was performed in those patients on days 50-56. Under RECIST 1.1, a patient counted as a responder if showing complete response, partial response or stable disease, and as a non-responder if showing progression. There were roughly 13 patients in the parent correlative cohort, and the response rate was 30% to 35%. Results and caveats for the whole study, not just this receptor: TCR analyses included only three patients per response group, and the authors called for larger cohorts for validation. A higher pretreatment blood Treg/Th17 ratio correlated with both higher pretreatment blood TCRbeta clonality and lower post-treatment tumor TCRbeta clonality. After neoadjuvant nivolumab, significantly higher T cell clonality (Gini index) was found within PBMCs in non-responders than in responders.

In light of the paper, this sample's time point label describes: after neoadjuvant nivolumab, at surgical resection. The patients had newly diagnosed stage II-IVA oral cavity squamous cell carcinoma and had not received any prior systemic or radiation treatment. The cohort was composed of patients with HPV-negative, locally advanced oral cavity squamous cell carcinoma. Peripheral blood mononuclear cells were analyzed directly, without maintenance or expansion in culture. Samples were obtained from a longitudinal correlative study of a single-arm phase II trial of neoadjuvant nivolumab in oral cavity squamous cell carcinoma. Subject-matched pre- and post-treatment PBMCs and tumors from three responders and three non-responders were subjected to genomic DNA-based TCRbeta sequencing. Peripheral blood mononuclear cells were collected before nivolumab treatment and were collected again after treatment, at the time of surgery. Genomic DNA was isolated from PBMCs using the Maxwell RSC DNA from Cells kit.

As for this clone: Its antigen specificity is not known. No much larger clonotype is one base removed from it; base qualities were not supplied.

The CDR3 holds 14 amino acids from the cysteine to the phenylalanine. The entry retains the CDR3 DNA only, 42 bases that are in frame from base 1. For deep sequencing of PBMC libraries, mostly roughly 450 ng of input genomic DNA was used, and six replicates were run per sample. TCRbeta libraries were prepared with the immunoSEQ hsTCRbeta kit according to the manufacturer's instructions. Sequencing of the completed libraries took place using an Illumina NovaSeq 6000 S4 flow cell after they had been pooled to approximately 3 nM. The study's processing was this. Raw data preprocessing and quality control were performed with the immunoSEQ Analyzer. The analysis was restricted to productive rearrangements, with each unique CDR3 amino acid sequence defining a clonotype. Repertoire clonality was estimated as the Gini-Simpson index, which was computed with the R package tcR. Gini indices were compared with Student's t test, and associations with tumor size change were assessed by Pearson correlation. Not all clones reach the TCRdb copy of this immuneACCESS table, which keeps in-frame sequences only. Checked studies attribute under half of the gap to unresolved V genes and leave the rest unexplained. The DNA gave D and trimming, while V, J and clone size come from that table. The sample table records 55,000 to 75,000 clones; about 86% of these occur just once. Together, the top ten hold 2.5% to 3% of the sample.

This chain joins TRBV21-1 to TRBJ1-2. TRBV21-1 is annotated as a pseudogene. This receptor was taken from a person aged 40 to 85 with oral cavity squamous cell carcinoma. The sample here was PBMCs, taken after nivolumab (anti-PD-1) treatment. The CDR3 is CASRETPGKKGYTF. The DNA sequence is TGTGCCAGCAGGGAAACCCCCGGGAAGAAAGGCTACACCTTC.